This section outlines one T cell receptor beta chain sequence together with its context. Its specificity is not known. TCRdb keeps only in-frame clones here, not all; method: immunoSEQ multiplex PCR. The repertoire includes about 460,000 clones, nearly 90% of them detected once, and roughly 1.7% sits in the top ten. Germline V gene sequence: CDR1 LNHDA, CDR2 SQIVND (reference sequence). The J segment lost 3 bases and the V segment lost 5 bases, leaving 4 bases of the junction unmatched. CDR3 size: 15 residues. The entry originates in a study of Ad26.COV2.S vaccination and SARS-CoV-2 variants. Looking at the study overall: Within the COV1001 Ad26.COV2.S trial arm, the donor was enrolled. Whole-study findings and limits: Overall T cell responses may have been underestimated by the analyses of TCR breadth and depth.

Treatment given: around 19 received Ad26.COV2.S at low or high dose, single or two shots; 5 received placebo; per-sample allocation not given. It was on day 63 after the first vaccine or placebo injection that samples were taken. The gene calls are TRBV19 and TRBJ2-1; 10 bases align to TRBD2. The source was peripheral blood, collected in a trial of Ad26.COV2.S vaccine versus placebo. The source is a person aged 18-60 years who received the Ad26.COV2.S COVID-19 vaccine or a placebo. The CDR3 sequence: CASSWSSGGYNEQFF. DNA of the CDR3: TGTGCCAGTAGTTGGTCTAGCGGGGGCTACAATGAGCAGTTCTTC.